The present entry profiles one TCR beta chain with its context. Which antigen it targets is not known. The record has no base qualities; no much larger clone is one base away. From cysteine to phenylalanine, the CDR3 is 17 amino acids long. Only the CDR3 part of the read is kept: 51 bases, read in frame from the first base. The germline V end is reduced by 3 bases and the J end by 4 bases; junction bases left unmatched: 8. In the germline V gene (reference sequence), CDR1 corresponds to WNHNN and CDR2 to SYGVQD. This entry belongs to a study of T cell responses to AZD1222 COVID-19 vaccine (dated by TCRdb to the early 2020s). Regarding the research as a whole: A total of more than 230 trial participants underwent TCR sequencing, of whom about 200 received two doses of AZD1222 and about 25 received two doses of the MenACWY control vaccine. Trial participants were enrolled by age into 18-55, 56-69 and 70-plus year subgroups, with roughly 150, 30 and 60 TCR-sequenced participants respectively.

Results the study describes overall, beyond this receptor: In the small 56-69-year group, the increase in depth fell short of significance, most likely because of low power. Epitopes outside the regions mutated in the B.1.351 and B.1.1.7 variants were reportedly recognized by nearly half of the unique spike-specific TCRs. The vaccine-associated CD4 TCRs covered the entire spike protein, and the dominant responses fell in regions 160-218 and 743-854. After two AZD1222 doses, spike-specific TCR breadth and depth were significantly higher than at day 0 and than in MenACWY recipients. Conclusions about previously exposed vaccinees are limited because only five to seven AZD1222 recipients were SARS-CoV-2 seropositive at baseline. Because no day 14 peak-response samples were available, the repertoires could be characterized only after the peak T cell response. Participants were mostly white British, with more females than males. The authors suggested clonal diversity may have been underestimated.

The CDR3 regions of human TCRbeta chains were analyzed by immunosequencing. As for the original processing: TCRs in the repertoires were matched against a reference library of SARS-CoV-2-specific TCRs that had been generated with the MIRA antigen-specificity platform. Breadth was defined as the fraction of unique TCRs that were SARS-CoV-2-associated, and depth was defined as the fraction of total T cells that were SARS-CoV-2-associated. Using the MIRA data, each spike-specific TCR was assigned both to the spike region to which the TCR was reactive and to a CD4 or CD8 class. Log10-transformed breadth and depth values were compared by one-way ANOVA with Sidak's multiple comparisons tests. The source is immuneACCESS, and TCRdb retained only in-frame sequences with V and J called. Part of the clones is not carried over; for the studies checked, unresolved V genes explain less than half of this, and the remainder is unexplained. Clone size and the V and J calls come from that table; the DNA yielded D and trimming. The sample table contains about 45,000 clones; only one count was recorded for about four fifths of them. The leading ten clones occupy roughly 22% of the sample.

The sample's time point label is to be understood as: about 28 days (+/-7) after the second vaccine dose. What the treatment or condition label conveys for this sample: meningococcal conjugate vaccine given as trial control. Vaccinee samples were obtained from the UK trials COV001 and COV002, which included a single-blind randomized controlled phase 2/3 trial of AZD1222 (ChAdOx1 nCoV-19) in healthy adults. For TCRbeta chain sequencing, PBMC samples from trial participants were taken at day 0 and at day 28 after the second dose. Sample: peripheral blood, taken 28 days after the second dose of the MenACWY control vaccine. This sequence originates from an adult who received the MenACWY meningococcal vaccine as a control. Here the chain combines TRBV10-1 and TRBJ2-1; 11 bases in the middle match TRBD2. The nucleotides read TGCGCCAGCAGTGATCTAGCGGGAGGCCGTGGGTACAATGAGCAGTTCTTC. This translates into CASSDLAGGRGYNEQFF.